What follows are 4 T cell receptor beta chains derived from one specimen sequenced in a study of blood T cell repertoires in COVID-19. The assay was immunoSEQ multiplex PCR, and TCRdb's table has in-frame clones only and misses some. The table lists approximately 350,000 clones, more than 80% of them singletons. The sample consisted of peripheral blood. These receptors originate from a woman aged 25 to 39 with COVID-19, enrolled during active disease.

The chain is built from TRBV7-2 and TRBJ2-1, with TRBD1 as a possible D gene (6 bases). CDR3 length: 13 residues. The V end lost 3 bases, the J end lost 6 bases, and 9 bases lay between the germline ends. Germline CDR1 SGHTA, CDR2 FQGNSA. The CDR3 DNA reads as TGTGCCAGCAGCTTGTACAGGGTCAATGAGCAGTTCTTC. Its translation: CASSLYRVNEQFF.

V gene TRBV5-4 combines with J gene TRBJ2-3, with a weak D call TRBD1 (6 bases). This CDR3 region has 15 residues. Deletions cut 1 base from V and 4 bases from J, with 13 bases between. The germline gives CDR1 SGHNT, CDR2 YYREEE (reference sequence). This CDR3 is CASSLNRVVSDTQYF. The CDR3 DNA reads TGTGCCAGCAGCTTGAACAGGGTGGTGTCAGATACGCAGTATTTT.

This clone was detected a few times. The J gene is TRBJ2-6, the V gene TRBV18, with D possibly matching TRBD1 (6 bases). V was cut by 6 bases and J by 2 bases, with 11 bases left in between. This CDR3 is built from 15 residues. CDR1 and CDR2 from the germline V gene are KGHSH and LQKENI. The CDR3, as DNA: TGTGCCAGCTCTTTCGACAGGCCTGGGGCCAACGTCCTGACTTTC. Protein product: CASSFDRPGANVLTF.

V is TRBV7-9 and J is TRBJ2-7, with D tentatively TRBD2 (6 bases). This CDR3 has 14 amino acids. V shed 1 base and J shed 6 bases, with 13 bases lying between them. CDR1 SEHNR and CDR2 FQNEAQ come from the germline V gene (reference sequence). The DNA for the CDR3 is TGTGCCAGCAGCTTAGTCAGGGAGGCGGGCGAGCAGTACTTC. Its protein product is CASSLVREAGEQYF.